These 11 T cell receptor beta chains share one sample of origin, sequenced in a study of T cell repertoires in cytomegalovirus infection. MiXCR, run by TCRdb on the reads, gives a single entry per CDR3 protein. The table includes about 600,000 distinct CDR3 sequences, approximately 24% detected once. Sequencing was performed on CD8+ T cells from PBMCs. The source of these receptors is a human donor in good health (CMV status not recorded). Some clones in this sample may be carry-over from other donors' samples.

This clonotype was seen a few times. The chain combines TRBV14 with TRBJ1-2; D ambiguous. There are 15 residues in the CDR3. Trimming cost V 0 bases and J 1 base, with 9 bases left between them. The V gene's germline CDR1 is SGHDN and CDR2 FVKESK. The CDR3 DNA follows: TGTGCCAGCAGCCAAGATCAGGACGTTAACTATGGCTACACCTTC. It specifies CASSQDQDVNYGYTF.

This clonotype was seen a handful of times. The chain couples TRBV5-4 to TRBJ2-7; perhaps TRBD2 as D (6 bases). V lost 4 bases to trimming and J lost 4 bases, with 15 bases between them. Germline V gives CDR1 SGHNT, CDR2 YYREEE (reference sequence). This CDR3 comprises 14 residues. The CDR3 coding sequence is TGTGCCAGCAGCGTTGGATGGGGGGAGTACGAGCAGTACTTC. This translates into CASSVGWGEYEQYF.

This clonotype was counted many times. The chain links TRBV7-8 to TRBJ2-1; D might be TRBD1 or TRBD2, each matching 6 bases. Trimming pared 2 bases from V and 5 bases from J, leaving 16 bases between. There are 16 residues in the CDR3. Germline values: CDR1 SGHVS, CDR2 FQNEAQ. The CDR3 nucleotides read TGTGCCAGCAGCTTAAGAATGACGGGGGCCGACAATGAGCAGTTCTTC. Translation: CASSLRMTGADNEQFF.

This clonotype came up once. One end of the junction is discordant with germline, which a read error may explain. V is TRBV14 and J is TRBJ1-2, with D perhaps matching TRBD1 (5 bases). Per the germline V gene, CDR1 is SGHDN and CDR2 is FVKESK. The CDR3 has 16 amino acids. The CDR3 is CASSPLKTGTHYGYSF. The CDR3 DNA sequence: TGTGCCAGCAGCCCCCTGAAAACCGGGACCCACTATGGCTACAGCTTC. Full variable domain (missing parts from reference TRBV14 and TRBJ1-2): EAGVTQFPSHSVIEKGQTVTLRCDPISGHDNLYWYRRVMGKEIKFLLHFVKESKQDESGMPNNRFLAERTGGTYSTLKVQPAELEDSGVYFCASSPLKTGTHYGYSFGSGTRLTVV.

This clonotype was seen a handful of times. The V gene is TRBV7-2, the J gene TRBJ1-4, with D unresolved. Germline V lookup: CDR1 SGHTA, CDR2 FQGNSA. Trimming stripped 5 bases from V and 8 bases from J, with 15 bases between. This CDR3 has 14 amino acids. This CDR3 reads CASSLTLGGEKLFF. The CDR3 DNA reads TGTGCCAGCAGCCTAACGCTGGGAGGAGAAAAACTGTTTTTT.

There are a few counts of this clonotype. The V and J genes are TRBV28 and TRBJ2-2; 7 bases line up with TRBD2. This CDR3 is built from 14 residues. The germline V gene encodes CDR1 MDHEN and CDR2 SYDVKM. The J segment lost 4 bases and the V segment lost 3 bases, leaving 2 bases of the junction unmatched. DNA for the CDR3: TGTGCCAGCAGTTTGCGGGGGTTCACCGGGGAGCTGTTTTTT. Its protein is CASSLRGFTGELFF.

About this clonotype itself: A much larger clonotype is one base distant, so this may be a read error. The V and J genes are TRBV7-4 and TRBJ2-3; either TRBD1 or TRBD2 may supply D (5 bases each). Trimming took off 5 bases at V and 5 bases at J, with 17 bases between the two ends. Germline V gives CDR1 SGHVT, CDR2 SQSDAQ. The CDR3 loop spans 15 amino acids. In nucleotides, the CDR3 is TGTGCCAGCAGCCCGGGACCGTCAAGACTAGATACGCAGTATTTT. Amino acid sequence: CASSPGPSRLDTQYF.

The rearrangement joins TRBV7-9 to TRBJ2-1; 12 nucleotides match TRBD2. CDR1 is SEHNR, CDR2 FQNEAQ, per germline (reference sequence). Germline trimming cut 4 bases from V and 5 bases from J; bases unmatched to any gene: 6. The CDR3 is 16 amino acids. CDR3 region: CASSWTSGASHNEQFF. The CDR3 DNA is TGTGCCAGCAGCTGGACTAGCGGGGCGTCCCACAATGAGCAGTTCTTC.

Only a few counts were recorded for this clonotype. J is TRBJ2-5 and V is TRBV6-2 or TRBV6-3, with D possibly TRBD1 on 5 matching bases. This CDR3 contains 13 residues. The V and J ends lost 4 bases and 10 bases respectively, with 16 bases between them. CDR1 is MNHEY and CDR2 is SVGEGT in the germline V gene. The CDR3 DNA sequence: TGTGCCAGCAGTTTTGGGGCCTCAAGGGACCAGTACTTC. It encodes CASSFGASRDQYF.

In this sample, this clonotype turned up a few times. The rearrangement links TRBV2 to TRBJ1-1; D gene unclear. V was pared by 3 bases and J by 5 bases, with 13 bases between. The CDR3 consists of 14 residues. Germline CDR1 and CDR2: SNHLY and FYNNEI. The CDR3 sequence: CASSDGKAITEAFF. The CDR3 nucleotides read TGTGCCAGCAGTGATGGGAAGGCGATAACTGAAGCTTTCTTT.

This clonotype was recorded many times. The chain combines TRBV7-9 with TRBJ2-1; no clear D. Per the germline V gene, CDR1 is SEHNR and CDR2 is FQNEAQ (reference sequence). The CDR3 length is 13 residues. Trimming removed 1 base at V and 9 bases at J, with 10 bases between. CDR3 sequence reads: CASSLVGRSEQFF. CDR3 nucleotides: TGTGCCAGCAGCTTAGTTGGACGGAGTGAGCAGTTCTTC.